One sample yielded the 5 T cell receptor beta chains listed below, sequenced in a study of OX40 agonist ivuxolimab in advanced cancers. Profiled with immunoSEQ multiplex PCR; TCRdb holds only in-frame clones, not every one. The sample yields tens of thousands of clones, roughly 76% seen once. The material sequenced was CD4+ or CD8+ T cells sorted from blood, taken in a trial of the OX40 agonist ivuxolimab. Source of these receptors: an adult with an advanced solid tumor such as melanoma, head and neck, liver or kidney cancer.

The chain has TRBV5-1 and TRBJ2-2, with 7 bases lining up with TRBD1. V lost 5 bases, J lost 5 bases, and 9 bases stayed unmatched. The CDR3 length is 15 residues. CDR1 and CDR2 (germline): SGHRS, YFSETQ. The DNA for the CDR3 is TGCGCCAGCAGGCCGGGACAGCAAGGAACCGGGGAGCTGTTTTTT. This translates into CASRPGQQGTGELFF. Full variable domain (missing parts from reference TRBV5-1 and TRBJ2-2): KAGVTQTPRYLIKTRGQQVTLSCSPISGHRSVSWYQQTPGQGLQFLFEYFSETQRNKGNFPGRFSGRQFSNSRSEMNVSTLELGDSALYLCASRPGQQGTGELFFGEGSRLTVL.

This chain links TRBV6-5 with TRBJ2-3; D gene ambiguous. CDR3 size: 14 residues. Germline CDR1 MNHEY, CDR2 SVGAGI. The V end lost 4 bases, the J end lost 1 base, and 9 bases lay between the germline ends. DNA of the CDR3: TGTGCCAGCAGTTTGGACCTCCGCACAGATACGCAGTATTTT. Residues: CASSLDLRTDTQYF.

The rearrangement uses TRBV5-6 and TRBJ2-2; D remains unclear. Looked up from germline, CDR1 is SGHDT and CDR2 is YYEEEE. This CDR3 has 14 residues. V dropped 0 bases and J dropped 1 base, with 4 bases sitting between them. As DNA, the CDR3 is TGTGCCAGCAGCTTGGTAGTGAACACCGGGGAGCTGTTTTTT. Translated: CASSLVVNTGELFF. The entire variable domain, with the rest obtained from reference TRBV5-6 and TRBJ2-2, is as follows: DAGVTQSPTHLIKTRGQQVTLRCSPKSGHDTVSWYQQALGQGPQFIFQYYEEEERQRGNFPDRFSGHQFPNYSSELNVNALLLGDSALYLCASSLVVNTGELFFGEGSRLTVL.

The rearrangement links TRBV5-1 to TRBJ1-3, with 7 nucleotides matching TRBD1. Germline V lookup: CDR1 SGHRS, CDR2 YFSETQ. Trimming cost V 4 bases and J 4 bases; bases outside gene matches: 8. There are 15 residues in the CDR3. The CDR3 DNA sequence: TGCGCCAGCAGCCAAACAGGGGTAGGAGGAAACACCATATATTTT. Translated: CASSQTGVGGNTIYF.

The V gene is TRBV28, the J gene TRBJ2-7; TRBD2 matches 8 bases. Germline lookup yields CDR1 MDHEN and CDR2 SYDVKM. The CDR3 extends over 19 amino acids. V shed 2 bases and J 0 bases; nucleotides not matched to a gene: 15. The CDR3 is CASSLTRGGRGKTSYEQYF. The CDR3 nucleotides are TGTGCCAGCAGTTTAACCCGGGGGGGGCGCGGGAAAACCTCCTACGAGCAGTACTTC.